The 20 T cell receptor beta chains below come from one sample, sequenced in a study of response to subunit inactivated influenza vaccine. One entry per CDR3 protein, called by TCRdb with MiXCR from the RT-PCR reads. The profile shows 500,000 to 550,000 distinct CDR3 sequences, 20% to 25% of them singletons. These data are also associated with another study on T cells expressing NK-cell markers. That publication notes: Template switching by 5'RACE with UMIs generated the TCR beta cDNA.

The sample in question was CD4+ T cells sorted from PBMCs, obtained roughly 12 days after vaccination. The receptors here all came from a man aged 45-65 years who received an inactivated influenza vaccine.

At least ten counts were recorded for this clonotype. The chain is built from TRBV3-1 and TRBJ1-6; 7 bases match TRBD1. Germline values: CDR1 LGHDT, CDR2 YNNKEL (reference sequence). Germline trimming cut 6 bases from V and 7 bases from J; bases unmatched to any gene: 6. The CDR3 runs 14 residues. DNA of the CDR3: TGTGCCAGCAGTCCGGGACAGCGAAATTCACCCCTCCACTTT. This gives the protein CASSPGQRNSPLHF.

There are many counts of this clonotype. This rearrangement joins TRBV5-1 to TRBJ2-7; a possible D gene is TRBD2 (6 bases). CDR1 is SGHRS and CDR2 is YFSETQ in the germline V gene. V dropped 3 bases and J dropped 9 bases, with 19 bases sitting between them. This CDR3 has 14 residues. In nucleotides, the CDR3 is TGCGCCAGCAGCTCGACTAGTAGTGCCCCAGTGCAGTACTTC. Translating it yields CASSSTSSAPVQYF.

The chain is built from TRBV11-3 and TRBJ2-1; a possible D gene is TRBD2 (7 bases). V was shortened by 3 bases and J by 7 bases, with 16 bases between the two germline ends. The CDR3 totals 15 residues. The germline CDR1 and CDR2 sequences are SGHNT and YENEEA. The CDR3 loop reads CASSFGGAGLNEQFF. The CDR3 DNA follows: TGTGCCAGCAGCTTTGGGGGGGCCGGGTTGAATGAGCAGTTCTTC.

This clonotype was counted once. The rearrangement links TRBV7-8 to TRBJ2-2; 7 bases fit TRBD2. Germline assignment: CDR1 SGHVS and CDR2 FQNEAQ. CDR3 length equals 15 residues. V was pared by 5 bases and J by 4 bases, with 7 bases of the junction left unmatched. CDR3 coding DNA: TGTGCCAGCAGCCCATCGGGGGGTTCCACCGGGGAGCTGTTTTTT. Its protein is CASSPSGGSTGELFF. The full variable domain, with the rest looked up from reference TRBV7-8 and TRBJ2-2, is GAGVSQSPRYKVAKRGQDVALRCDPISGHVSLFWYQQALGQGPEFLTYFQNEAQLDKSGLPSDRFFAERPEGSVSTLKIQRTQQEDSAVYLCASSPSGGSTGELFFGEGSRLTVL.

This clonotype was detected a few times. The chain is built from TRBV9 and TRBJ2-3; D gene unclear. V dropped 3 bases and J dropped 0 bases, with 8 bases sitting between them. The germline gives CDR1 SGDLS, CDR2 YYNGEE. The CDR3 spans 14 residues. The CDR3 region is CASSEKPSTDTQYF. The CDR3 DNA reads as TGTGCCAGCAGCGAAAAACCAAGCACAGATACGCAGTATTTT.

This rearrangement joins TRBV3-1 to TRBJ2-7; 7 nucleotides agree with TRBD2. Trimming took 6 bases from V and 5 from J; bases not matched to a gene: 10. CDR1 and CDR2 from the germline V gene are LGHDT and YNNKEL (reference sequence). The CDR3 runs to 14 residues. The CDR3: CASSQNGGRNEQYF. In DNA, the CDR3 is TGTGCCAGCAGTCAAAACGGGGGGAGGAACGAGCAGTACTTC.

This clonotype has more than one count but fewer than ten. The gene calls are TRBV10-3 and TRBJ2-1, with TRBD2 matching over 13 bases. From germline, CDR1 is ENHRY and CDR2 SYGVKD. Unmatched junction bases numbered 13, after V lost 10 bases and J lost 7 bases. The CDR3 extends over 16 amino acids. The DNA of the CDR3 is TGTGCCACCGGGGCGGGACTAGCGGGATCCCCTAATGAGCAGTTCTTC. Its protein product is CATGAGLAGSPNEQFF.

This clonotype was picked up a small number of times. The V call is TRBV29-1, the J call TRBJ1-1; tentatively, D is TRBD1 (5 bases). The CDR3 spans 12 residues. Trimming cost V 3 bases and J 1 base, with 6 bases left between them. Germline V gene data show CDR1 as SQVTM and CDR2 as ANQGSEA. For the CDR3, the DNA is TGCAGCGTTGAGGGGCCGAACACTGAAGCTTTCTTT. Protein: CSVEGPNTEAFF.

This clonotype was counted a few times. The chain is built from TRBV28 and TRBJ2-1; 8 bases are shared with TRBD2. Germline trimming cut 6 bases from V and 10 bases from J; bases unmatched to any gene: 17. Germline assignment: CDR1 MDHEN and CDR2 SYDVKM. The CDR3 spans 16 residues. The CDR3 loop is CASSLPSTSPGGEQFF. The CDR3 nucleotides are TGTGCCAGCAGCTTACCCTCGACTAGCCCGGGGGGGGAGCAGTTCTTC. Variable domain in full (rest from reference TRBV28 and TRBJ2-1): DVKVTQSSRYLVKRTGEKVFLECVQDMDHENMFWYRQDPGLGLRLIYFSYDVKMKEKGDIPEGYSVSREKKERFSLILESASTNQTSMYLCASSLPSTSPGGEQFFGPGTRLTVL.

The CDR3 is CASSLVIAKNIQYF. The CDR3 region has the DNA TGTGCCAGCAGTTTAGTTATAGCCAAAAACATTCAGTACTTC. The chain recombines TRBV28 with TRBJ2-4; D is unclear. This CDR3 is built from 14 residues. Germline values: CDR1 MDHEN, CDR2 SYDVKM. V lost 2 bases, J lost 0 bases, and 5 bases lay in between. The whole variable domain, filled in from reference TRBV28 and TRBJ2-4, reads DVKVTQSSRYLVKRTGEKVFLECVQDMDHENMFWYRQDPGLGLRLIYFSYDVKMKEKGDIPEGYSVSREKKERFSLILESASTNQTSMYLCASSLVIAKNIQYFGAGTRLSVL.

The chain links TRBV5-6 to TRBJ2-1, with 12 bases identical to TRBD1. The ends lost 2 bases at V and 6 bases at J; junction bases unmatched: 21. The CDR3 extends over 21 amino acids. Germline V lookup: CDR1 SGHDT, CDR2 YYEEEE. This CDR3 is CASSFFNAGQGASVGVNEQFF. CDR3 nucleotides: TGTGCCAGCAGCTTTTTTAACGCGGGACAGGGGGCATCAGTTGGTGTCAATGAGCAGTTCTTC.

This clonotype has just a few counts. V gene TRBV6-1 combines with J gene TRBJ1-6, with D unresolved. The CDR3 covers 13 residues. V dropped 7 bases and J dropped 8 bases, with 12 bases sitting between them. Germline values: CDR1 MNHNS, CDR2 SASEGT. The CDR3 region is CASNVGGYSPLHF. CDR3 DNA sequence: TGTGCCAGCAATGTTGGCGGGTATTCACCCCTCCACTTT.

V and J are TRBV28 and TRBJ1-2; D remains ambiguous. Per the germline V gene, CDR1 is MDHEN and CDR2 is SYDVKM. This CDR3 is built from 13 residues. With 3 bases removed from V and 4 bases from J, the gap between germline ends came to 9 bases. CDR3 in DNA: TGTGCCAGCAGTTTCGGATTTGTCTATGGCTACACCTTC. The encoded protein is CASSFGFVYGYTF.

This clonotype was seen only a few times. The chain uses TRBV12-3 or TRBV12-4 and TRBJ2-1; 11 nucleotides align to TRBD1. Unmatched junction bases numbered 5, after V lost 6 bases and J lost 1 base. The CDR3 totals 16 residues. CDR3 amino acids: CASSRDRGISYNEQFF. Here the CDR3 DNA reads TGTGCCAGCAGCCGGGACAGGGGGATATCCTACAATGAGCAGTTCTTC.

There are a few counts of this clonotype. The chain carries TRBV4-2 and TRBJ2-4; 7 bases match TRBD1. The CDR3 covers 17 residues. The germline V gene encodes CDR1 LGHNA and CDR2 YNFKEQ. The trim removed 0 bases at V and 3 bases at J, leaving 8 bases unmatched. The CDR3: CASSQDLIGQDKNIQYF. In DNA form, the CDR3 reads TGTGCCAGCAGCCAAGATCTGATAGGACAGGACAAAAACATTCAGTACTTC.

This chain joins TRBV6-1 and TRBJ1-3; no clear D. Germline V lookup: CDR1 MNHNS, CDR2 SASEGT. The CDR3 runs to 14 residues. V shed 6 bases and J shed 0 bases, with 9 bases lying between them. The CDR3 nucleotides read TGTGCCAGCAGACCACAGAGCTCTGGAAACACCATATATTTT. It is translated as CASRPQSSGNTIYF.

This clonotype was counted only a few times. CDR3 nucleotides: TGTGCCAGCAGCTTATCAAACACGGGGAACACTGAAGCTTTCTTT. Its translation: CASSLSNTGNTEAFF. V is TRBV7-9 and J is TRBJ1-1; D remains ambiguous. Germline-derived CDR1 and CDR2 are SEHNR and FQNEAQ (reference sequence). This CDR3 region has 15 residues. The V and J ends lost 2 bases and 1 base respectively, with 11 bases between them.

On this clonotype: One junction end does not reproduce the germline sequence, and a read error may be involved. The V and J genes are TRBV11-3 and TRBJ2-5, with 9 nucleotides matching TRBD1. The CDR3 is 16 amino acids. Germline CDR1 SGHNT, CDR2 YENEEA. The CDR3 DNA reads as TGTACCAGCAGCTTACCTAGGGACAGGGCGTCAGAGACCCAGTACTTC. Residues: CTSSLPRDRASETQYF.

This clonotype was seen many times. The chain carries TRBV7-2 and TRBJ2-5; 7 positions agree with TRBD2. V shed 8 bases and J 2 bases; nucleotides not matched to a gene: 11. The CDR3 is made up of 15 amino acids. Per the germline V gene, CDR1 is SGHTA and CDR2 is FQGNSA. CDR3 DNA sequence: TGTGCCAGCTGCCCTGGGGGACTATATCAAGAGACCCAGTACTTC. Its protein is CASCPGGLYQETQYF.

The genes are TRBV9 and TRBJ2-1, with TRBD2 matching over 8 bases. The CDR3 has 15 amino acids. Germline V gene sequence: CDR1 SGDLS, CDR2 YYNGEE. V was pared by 1 base and J by 3 bases, with 3 bases of the junction left unmatched. Here the CDR3 DNA reads TGTGCCAGCAGCGTACTGAGCGGGAGCTACAATGAGCAGTTCTTC. This encodes CASSVLSGSYNEQFF.